The 27 T cell receptor beta chains in this list originate from one sample, sequenced in a study of blood T cell repertoires in COVID-19. This table comes from immunoSEQ multiplex PCR, and its TCRdb copy is limited to in-frame clones, with some not included. The sample has around 200,000 clones; about 80% are singletons. Sequencing was done on a sample of peripheral blood. These receptors were taken from a middle-aged man with active or convalescent COVID-19.

As for this clone: The same CDR3 is also encoded by other DNA sequences in this sample. The chain couples TRBV9 to TRBJ1-6, with D hard to call. This CDR3 is 15 amino acids long. CDR1 is SGDLS and CDR2 is YYNGEE in the germline V gene. The germline V and J ends were trimmed by 2 bases and 3 bases, with 9 bases remaining between them. The CDR3 reads CASSVGDNYNSPLHF. CDR3 DNA sequence: TGTGCCAGCAGCGTGGGAGATAACTATAATTCACCCCTCCACTTT.

This sequence joins TRBV30 and TRBJ1-2; D gene uncertain. Trimming left V 2 bases short and J 0 bases short, with 7 bases between. Per the germline V gene, CDR1 is GTSNPN and CDR2 is SVGIG (reference sequence). The CDR3 totals 13 residues. The CDR3 bases are TGTGCCTGGAGTCATACAGCTAACTATGGCTACACCTTC. It encodes CAWSHTANYGYTF.

The gene calls are TRBV7-9 and TRBJ1-1; TRBD1 matches 8 bases. Per the germline V gene, CDR1 is SEHNR and CDR2 is FQNEAQ (reference sequence). V lost 4 bases, J lost 5 bases, and 6 bases stayed unmatched. The CDR3 runs to 14 residues. The DNA of the CDR3 is TGTGCCAGCAGCTCTACAGGGGGTTTGACTGAAGCTTTCTTT. Residues: CASSSTGGLTEAFF.

This clone was found a few times. The chain recombines TRBV9 with TRBJ2-3, with 9 bases fitting TRBD2. The CDR3 has 15 residues. J lost 2 bases, V lost 4 bases, and 5 bases had no gene match. Germline V gives CDR1 SGDLS, CDR2 YYNGEE. Written as DNA, the CDR3 is TGTGCCAGCAGCCAGCGGGGGGCCTTCACAGATACGCAGTATTTT. It yields the protein CASSQRGAFTDTQYF.

This chain joins TRBV9 and TRBJ2-3; 8 nucleotides line up with TRBD2. The CDR3 covers 16 residues. Germline CDR1 is SGDLS and CDR2 is YYNGEE. Trimming removed 6 bases from V and 2 bases from J; junction bases left unmatched: 11. This CDR3 reads CASTGGAGATTDTQYF. The DNA for the CDR3 is TGTGCCAGCACCGGGGGAGCGGGGGCCACCACAGATACGCAGTATTTT.

This sequence joins TRBV27 and TRBJ1-1, with 10 nucleotides matching TRBD1. V was clipped by 5 bases and J by 4 bases; unmatched bases: 7. Germline loops: CDR1 MNHEY, CDR2 SMNVEV (reference sequence). This CDR3 contains 15 residues. The CDR3 bases are TGTGCCAGCAGTCTAGGACAGGGGGGGTCCACTGAAGCTTTCTTT. Its translation: CASSLGQGGSTEAFF.

This clone has just a few counts. This chain connects TRBV6-1 to TRBJ2-7; 9 nucleotides agree with TRBD2. The CDR3 loop spans 16 amino acids. Germline values: CDR1 MNHNS, CDR2 SASEGT. Trimming at V came to 3 bases and at J to 2 bases, leaving 8 bases not matched to a gene. The CDR3 protein is CASSEQGGGGAYEQYF. The CDR3 bases are TGTGCCAGCAGTGAGCAGGGCGGGGGGGGCGCCTACGAGCAGTACTTC.

The chain couples TRBV7-8 to TRBJ2-7, with D tentatively TRBD1 (6 bases). Germline V gene lookup returns CDR1 SGHVS and CDR2 FQNEAQ. The CDR3 length is 16 residues. V was shortened by 5 bases and J by 0 bases, with 17 bases between the two germline ends. This chain's CDR3 is CASSRPPGQTSYEQYF. The CDR3 DNA follows: TGTGCCAGCAGCCGACCCCCGGGACAAACCTCCTACGAGCAGTACTTC.

With respect to this clone: Other DNA sequences from this sample encode an identical CDR3 as well. This chain links TRBV3-1 (or the pseudogene TRBV3-2) with TRBJ1-1; tentative D call: TRBD1 (5 bases). The CDR3 covers 13 residues. Germline CDR1 and CDR2: LGHDT and YNNKEL (reference sequence). V was clipped by 1 base and J by 4 bases, with 7 bases between them. The chain's CDR3 is CASSQVGGTEAFF. The CDR3 nucleotides read TGTGCCAGCAGCCAAGTGGGGGGCACTGAAGCTTTCTTT.

This sequence joins TRBV3-1 (or the pseudogene TRBV3-2) and TRBJ1-4; 7 bases agree with TRBD1. The junction had 13 bases not matched to a gene; V was cut back by 6 bases and J by 6 bases. Germline V CDR1 and CDR2: LGHDT, YNNKEL (reference sequence). The CDR3 is 16 amino acids. The CDR3, as DNA: TGTGCCAGCAGTCTAAACCCGACAGGGACCGATGAAAAACTGTTTTTT. Its translation: CASSLNPTGTDEKLFF.

The chain has TRBV7-8 and TRBJ1-1; tentatively, D is TRBD1 (6 bases). CDR1 and CDR2 from the germline V gene are SGHVS and FQNEAQ. The CDR3 length is 16 residues. V was trimmed by 4 bases and J by 4 bases, leaving 19 bases between them. The CDR3 DNA follows: TGTGCCAGCAGCTCACAACGTACAGGGTGGAGCACTGAAGCTTTCTTT. Translating gives CASSSQRTGWSTEAFF.

The gene calls are TRBV27 and TRBJ2-7; the match to TRBD1 covers 8 bases. The CDR3 extends over 14 amino acids. Trimming took 3 bases from V and 4 from J; bases not matched to a gene: 5. CDR1 is MNHEY, CDR2 SMNVEV, per germline (reference sequence). CDR3 residues: CASSFGRGQYEQYF. The CDR3 nucleotides are TGTGCCAGCAGTTTCGGCAGGGGGCAATACGAGCAGTACTTC.

The chain uses TRBV5-1 and TRBJ2-6, with 9 bases matching TRBD1. CDR1 is SGHRS, CDR2 YFSETQ, per germline. The CDR3 totals 19 residues. V was pared by 0 bases and J by 4 bases, with 11 bases of the junction left unmatched. CDR3 region: CASSLASGQGSGGANVLTF. CDR3 coding DNA: TGCGCCAGCAGCTTGGCCTCGGGACAGGGATCAGGCGGGGCCAACGTCCTGACTTTC.

This clone was picked up one time. The rearrangement links TRBV5-1 to TRBJ2-7, with 8 positions matching TRBD1. V was pared by 4 bases and J by 6 bases, with 3 bases of the junction left unmatched. Germline values: CDR1 SGHRS, CDR2 YFSETQ. This CDR3 region has 12 residues. This CDR3 reads CASSPRGLEQYF. The CDR3 DNA follows: TGCGCCAGCAGCCCCAGGGGGCTCGAGCAGTACTTC.

The chain carries TRBV7-9 and TRBJ1-2; D remains ambiguous. The CDR3 spans 13 residues. The V and J ends lost 5 bases and 0 bases respectively, with 7 bases between them. Germline V gene sequence: CDR1 SEHNR, CDR2 FQNEAQ (reference sequence). CDR3 in DNA: TGTGCCAGCAGCCCTAGCGCTAACTATGGCTACACCTTC. This gives the protein CASSPSANYGYTF.

The chain combines TRBV30 with TRBJ1-4, with a tentative D call TRBD1 (6 bases). CDR1 is GTSNPN, CDR2 SVGIG, per germline (reference sequence). The ends were cut back, 5 bases at V and 8 bases at J, with 6 bases in the middle. The CDR3 loop spans 10 amino acids. CDR3 sequence: CAWGGEKLFF. The CDR3 DNA reads TGTGCCTGGGGGGGCGAAAAACTGTTTTTT.

The chain has TRBV5-4 and TRBJ1-1, with D maybe TRBD1 (5 bases). The CDR3 loop spans 15 amino acids. The ends were cut back, 0 bases at V and 3 bases at J, with 12 bases in the middle. Germline CDR1 SGHNT, CDR2 YYREEE (reference sequence). The CDR3, as DNA: TGTGCCAGCAGCTTGGATGGGGGGAGGGACACTGAAGCTTTCTTT. Protein: CASSLDGGRDTEAFF.

This sequence joins TRBV5-1 and TRBJ2-3; possibly TRBD2 for D (5 bases). The CDR3 runs to 15 residues. In germline, CDR1 is SGHRS, CDR2 YFSETQ. The V end lost 3 bases, the J end lost 0 bases, and 11 bases lay between the germline ends. The CDR3 DNA sequence: TGCGCCAGCAGCTACTTAGCGCTCAGCACAGATACGCAGTATTTT. This gives the protein CASSYLALSTDTQYF.

This rearrangement joins TRBV7-9 to TRBJ1-1; D is possibly TRBD1 (6 bases). Per the germline V gene, CDR1 is SEHNR and CDR2 is FQNEAQ (reference sequence). Trimming pared 4 bases from V and 4 bases from J, leaving 16 bases between. The CDR3 runs to 15 residues. The CDR3 bases are TGTGCCAGCAGCTCGGGACACCGGGATGGCACTGAAGCTTTCTTT. Its protein product is CASSSGHRDGTEAFF. Looking up the rest from reference TRBV7-9 and TRBJ1-1 gives the full variable domain: DTGVSQNPRHKITKRGQNVTFRCDPISEHNRLYWYRQTLGQGPEFLTYFQNEAQLEKSRLLSDRFSAERPKGSFSTLEIQRTEQGDSAMYLCASSSGHRDGTEAFFGQGTRLTVV.

The chain is built from TRBV5-1 and TRBJ1-1; D may be TRBD1 (6 bases). CDR3 length: 14 residues. Deletions cut 2 bases from V and 4 bases from J, with 12 bases between. Germline CDR1 SGHRS, CDR2 YFSETQ. The DNA of the CDR3 is TGCGCCAGCAGCTTACAGACGGACAGCACTGAAGCTTTCTTT. Amino acid sequence: CASSLQTDSTEAFF.

CDR3 nucleotide sequence: TGTGCCAGTAAGAAAACGGACAGGGGAGACAATGAGCAGTTCTTC. It codes for CASKKTDRGDNEQFF. The chain employs TRBV19 and TRBJ2-1; 9 bases are shared with TRBD1. The CDR3 sequence is 15 residues long. J gave up 5 bases and V 7 bases, and 9 bases lay outside the gene matches. CDR1 and CDR2 (germline): LNHDA, SQIVND (reference sequence).

This clone was seen just once. The sample holds other DNA sequences that translate to the same CDR3. The rearrangement joins TRBV11-2 to TRBJ1-1; D is unresolved. Trimming took 0 bases from V and 5 from J, leaving 7 bases between them. This CDR3 region has 13 residues. Germline V gene data show CDR1 as SGHAT and CDR2 as FQNNGV. CDR3 sequence reads: CASSLDRGTEAFF. As DNA, the CDR3 is TGTGCCAGCAGCTTAGATCGAGGAACTGAAGCTTTCTTT.

The CDR3 loop reads CSVAGVGYNEQFF. CDR3 nucleotide sequence: TGCAGCGTTGCAGGGGTAGGATACAATGAGCAGTTCTTC. The V and J genes are TRBV29-1 and TRBJ2-1; TRBD1 might be the D (6 bases). Germline lookup yields CDR1 SQVTM and CDR2 ANQGSEA. The CDR3 sequence is 13 residues long. Trimming removed 4 bases from V and 4 bases from J, with 11 bases in between.

The rearrangement uses TRBV9 and TRBJ1-1; no reliable D call. The CDR3 extends over 14 amino acids. Germline V lookup: CDR1 SGDLS, CDR2 YYNGEE. The V and J ends lost 0 bases and 1 base respectively, with 7 bases between them. The CDR3 nucleotides read TGTGCCAGCAGCGTAGCGGGGAGGAACACTGAAGCTTTCTTT. Protein: CASSVAGRNTEAFF.

Only a few counts were recorded for this clone. The rearrangement uses TRBV6-5 and TRBJ2-7; TRBD1 agrees at 7 bases. The CDR3 length is 15 residues. J was trimmed by 2 bases and V by 0 bases; bases with no gene match: 4. The germline CDR1 and CDR2 sequences are MNHEY and SVGAGI. The CDR3 sequence is CASSYSRDSTYEQYF. The DNA for the CDR3 is TGTGCCAGCAGTTACTCGAGGGACAGTACCTACGAGCAGTACTTC.

The rearrangement links TRBV23-1 to TRBJ2-5, with D perhaps matching TRBD2 (6 bases). TRBV23-1 is flagged as an ORF with uncertain function. This CDR3 region has 18 residues. V was clipped by 0 bases and J by 4 bases, with 21 bases between them. CDR3 DNA: TGCGCCAGCAGTCAATCGATGGGGGGACCCTTCCGGAGAGAGACCCAGTACTTC. The encoded protein is CASSQSMGGPFRRETQYF.

This rearrangement joins TRBV11-3 to TRBJ1-4, with TRBD1 as a possible D gene (6 bases). CDR1 SGHNT and CDR2 YENEEA come from the germline V gene. There are 15 residues in the CDR3. V dropped 6 bases and J dropped 6 bases, with 17 bases sitting between them. The CDR3: CASRWRGGDDEKLFF. As DNA, the CDR3 is TGTGCCAGCAGGTGGAGGGGGGGTGATGATGAAAAACTGTTTTTT. The whole variable domain, filled in from reference TRBV11-3 and TRBJ1-4, reads EAGVVQSPRYKIIEKKQPVAFWCNPISGHNTLYWYLQNLGQGPELLIRYENEEAVDDSQLPKDRFSAERLKGVDSTLKIQPAELGDSAVYLCASRWRGGDDEKLFFGSGTQLSVL.